What follows are 27 T cell receptor beta chains derived from one specimen sequenced in a study of T cell repertoires in cytomegalovirus infection (dated by TCRdb to about 2019). The reads were generated on an Illumina HiSeq 1500. TCRdb passed the public sequencing reads through fastp at Q25 and MiXCR, retaining productive beta sequences. A single entry per CDR3 protein holds the most common genes and DNA from its merged rows. In all, the sample holds 150,000 to 200,000 distinct CDR3 sequences, and more than 15% of those were seen once. Jointly, the top ten make up around 20% of the sample. The sequenced sample consisted of CD8+ T cells from PBMCs. All receptors come from a human donor in good health (CMV status not recorded). Some clones in this sample may be carry-over from other donors' samples.

The V gene is TRBV20-1, the J gene TRBJ2-3, with a possible D match to TRBD2 (6 bases). CDR1 is DFQATT, CDR2 SNEGSKA, per germline (reference sequence). V lost 0 bases and J 2 bases, leaving 15 bases between the germline ends. This CDR3 spans 16 amino acids. CDR3 protein: CSARDLEVADTDTQYF. In DNA form, the CDR3 reads TGCAGTGCTAGAGATCTGGAGGTAGCGGACACAGATACGCAGTATTTT.

This clonotype was seen a few times. The chain combines TRBV5-6 with TRBJ2-7; 9 nucleotides agree with TRBD1. The V gene end was trimmed by 4 bases and the J gene end by 3 bases; junction bases not matched to a gene: 8. Looked up from germline, CDR1 is SGHDT and CDR2 is YYEEEE. CDR3 length: 15 residues. CDR3 DNA: TGTGCCAGCAGCCCATTGACAGGGGGGGTCTACGAGCAGTACTTC. Translating gives CASSPLTGGVYEQYF.

Of note for this clonotype: With a much larger clone just one base away, this may be a read error. This chain connects TRBV7-2 to TRBJ2-5; unclear D gene. The CDR3 has 17 residues. The germline V gene encodes CDR1 SGHTA and CDR2 FQGNSA. The CDR3 protein is CANSLRSEPSGAETQYF. The CDR3 nucleotides are TGTGCCAACAGCTTAAGGTCGGAGCCGTCAGGAGCGGAGACCCAGTACTTC.

The chain is built from TRBV28 and TRBJ2-1; 7 bases map to TRBD2. CDR3 length: 16 amino acids. CDR1 is MDHEN, CDR2 SYDVKM, per germline. V lost 5 bases, J lost 5 bases, and 12 bases stayed unmatched. CDR3 in amino acids: CASSLPSSGKNNEQFF. The CDR3 bases are TGTGCCAGCAGTCTTCCATCGAGCGGGAAGAACAATGAGCAGTTCTTC.

This clonotype was detected only a few times. V is TRBV7-2 and J is TRBJ2-2; D is ambiguous. The V and J ends lost 1 base and 2 bases respectively, with 8 bases between them. The germline gives CDR1 SGHTA, CDR2 FQGNSA. The CDR3 is made up of 15 amino acids. The CDR3 nucleotides are TGTGCCAGCAGCTTAGATGGCAGAAACACCGGGGAGCTGTTTTTT. Protein sequence: CASSLDGRNTGELFF.

J is TRBJ2-7 and V is TRBV29-1, with TRBD1 matching 7 bases. The V and J ends lost 6 bases and 2 bases, in that order; junction bases with no gene match: 13. The V gene's germline CDR1 is SQVTM and CDR2 ANQGSEA. The CDR3 spans 15 residues. The CDR3 is CSVDSRDSAPYEQYF. In nucleotides, the CDR3 is TGCAGCGTAGACTCCCGGGACAGTGCTCCCTACGAGCAGTACTTC.

The V gene is TRBV3-1, the J gene TRBJ1-2; D gene uncertain. Germline CDR1 and CDR2: LGHDT and YNNKEL (reference sequence). CDR3 size: 15 residues. Trimming stripped 0 bases from V and 4 bases from J, with 12 bases between. CDR3 loop: CASSQDPKNSYGYTF. CDR3 nucleotide sequence: TGTGCCAGCAGCCAAGATCCCAAGAACTCCTATGGCTACACCTTC.

The CDR3: CASSLNAGPYSNQPQHF. The DNA for the CDR3 is TGTGCCAGCAGCTTGAACGCAGGGCCCTATAGCAATCAGCCCCAGCATTTT. J is TRBJ1-5 and V is TRBV7-2; a weak D match, TRBD1 (5 bases). This CDR3 has 17 amino acids. Trimming left V 3 bases short and J 0 bases short, with 15 bases between. Germline CDR1 and CDR2: SGHTA and FQGNSA.

The rearrangement links TRBV6-2 or TRBV6-3 to TRBJ2-2; 15 positions match TRBD2. The CDR3 sequence is 19 residues long. With V trimmed by 6 bases and J by 6 bases, 14 bases remained unmatched. The germline gives CDR1 MNHEY, CDR2 SVGEGT. CDR3 protein: CASSSPGGLAGGQAGELFF. The CDR3 DNA reads TGTGCCAGCAGCTCCCCCGGCGGACTAGCGGGAGGGCAGGCCGGGGAGCTGTTTTTT.

This clonotype was observed a few times. This sequence joins TRBV7-2 and TRBJ2-1; weak D call: TRBD2 (6 bases). V was cut by 4 bases and J by 9 bases, with 19 bases left in between. This CDR3 comprises 15 residues. CDR1 and CDR2 from the germline V gene are SGHTA and FQGNSA. The DNA of the CDR3 is TGTGCCAGCAGCTCGGAGGGTTTCCTAGTATTTGAGCAGTTCTTC. Residues: CASSSEGFLVFEQFF. Together with reference TRBV7-2 and TRBJ2-1, the CDR3 gives the full variable domain: GAGVSQSPSNKVTEKGKDVELRCDPISGHTALYWYRQSLGQGLEFLIYFQGNSAPDKSGLPSDRFSAERTGGSVSTLTIQRTQQEDSAVYLCASSSEGFLVFEQFFGPGTRLTVL.

This sequence joins TRBV25-1 and TRBJ2-2, with unresolved D. CDR1 and CDR2 from the germline V gene are MGHDK and SYGVNS. V was pared by 0 bases and J by 0 bases, with 20 bases between. The CDR3 covers 20 residues. CDR3 in amino acids: CASSEYSENGGRPNTGELFF. As DNA, the CDR3 is TGTGCCAGCAGTGAATACTCGGAAAATGGCGGACGACCGAACACCGGGGAGCTGTTTTTT.

The V and J genes are TRBV7-9 and TRBJ1-1, with no clear D. This CDR3 contains 16 residues. Trimming cost V 2 bases and J 0 bases, with 13 bases left between them. Germline loops: CDR1 SEHNR, CDR2 FQNEAQ (reference sequence). CDR3 in amino acids: CASSLLGNGLNTEAFF. The CDR3 DNA reads as TGTGCCAGCAGCTTACTAGGGAACGGACTGAACACTGAAGCTTTCTTT.

In its sample, this clonotype was seen a few times. The CDR3 sequence is CASSLDPAGGTEAFF. In DNA form, the CDR3 reads TGCGCCAGCAGCTTGGATCCCGCGGGAGGCACTGAAGCTTTCTTT. The chain carries TRBV5-1 and TRBJ1-1; no reliable D call. The germline V gene encodes CDR1 SGHRS and CDR2 YFSETQ. CDR3 size: 15 residues. V was clipped by 0 bases and J by 4 bases, with 13 bases between them. The variable domain in full, completed from reference TRBV5-1 and TRBJ1-1, reads KAGVTQTPRYLIKTRGQQVTLSCSPISGHRSVSWYQQTPGQGLQFLFEYFSETQRNKGNFPGRFSGRQFSNSRSEMNVSTLELGDSALYLCASSLDPAGGTEAFFGQGTRLTVV.

The DNA for the CDR3 is TGTGCTAGTGGGGACGCCGCGGGACGTCTCTATGGCTACACCTTC. It translates to CASGDAAGRLYGYTF. The chain couples TRBV12-5 to TRBJ1-2; D possibly corresponds to TRBD1 (5 bases). The CDR3 sequence is 15 residues long. Germline V gives CDR1 LGHNT, CDR2 FRNRAP. V lost 6 bases and J lost 4, with 18 bases in between.

J is TRBJ2-7 and V is TRBV5-6; 10 bases line up with TRBD1. V lost 3 bases and J lost 3; bases outside the gene matches: 6. The germline CDR1 and CDR2 sequences are SGHDT and YYEEEE. This CDR3 contains 15 residues. In DNA, the CDR3 is TGTGCCAGCAGCTCGACTGGGACAGGGGTCTACGAGCAGTACTTC. It encodes CASSSTGTGVYEQYF. The variable domain in full, completed from reference TRBV5-6 and TRBJ2-7, reads DAGVTQSPTHLIKTRGQQVTLRCSPKSGHDTVSWYQQALGQGPQFIFQYYEEEERQRGNFPDRFSGHQFPNYSSELNVNALLLGDSALYLCASSSTGTGVYEQYFGPGTRLTVT.

This rearrangement joins TRBV20-1 to TRBJ2-1, with 9 positions matching TRBD1. J lost 4 bases, V lost 5 bases, and 6 bases had no gene match. CDR3 size: 14 residues. The V gene's germline CDR1 is DFQATT and CDR2 SNEGSKA (reference sequence). The CDR3 is CSAPRDRDYNEQFF. CDR3 in DNA: TGCAGTGCTCCCCGGGACAGGGATTACAATGAGCAGTTCTTC.

The chain recombines TRBV28 with TRBJ2-2; 8 bases are a match to TRBD1. The germline V gene encodes CDR1 MDHEN and CDR2 SYDVKM. The CDR3 extends over 16 amino acids. The junction had 6 bases not matched to a gene; V was cut back by 2 bases and J by 4 bases. DNA for the CDR3: TGTGCCAGCAGTTTACCCCGGACAGGGTTCACCGGGGAGCTGTTTTTT. Residues: CASSLPRTGFTGELFF.

This clonotype was observed a few times. This rearrangement joins TRBV28 to TRBJ2-1; D is possibly TRBD2 (6 bases). Germline V CDR1 and CDR2: MDHEN, SYDVKM. Trimming took off 0 bases at V and 2 bases at J, with 8 bases between the two ends. The CDR3 extends over 15 amino acids. CDR3 nucleotides: TGTGCCAGCAGTTTATGGGGGGGTACCTACAATGAGCAGTTCTTC. It codes for CASSLWGGTYNEQFF. Filled out from reference TRBV28 and TRBJ2-1, the complete variable domain reads DVKVTQSSRYLVKRTGEKVFLECVQDMDHENMFWYRQDPGLGLRLIYFSYDVKMKEKGDIPEGYSVSREKKERFSLILESASTNQTSMYLCASSLWGGTYNEQFFGPGTRLTVL.

The chain carries TRBV6-2 or TRBV6-3 and TRBJ2-3; no firm D call. This CDR3 contains 12 residues. V lost 7 bases and J 2 bases, leaving 7 bases between the germline ends. Germline lookup yields CDR1 MNHEY and CDR2 SVGEGT. CDR3 loop: CASTSFTDTQYF. The CDR3 DNA reads as TGTGCCAGCACTTCCTTCACAGATACGCAGTATTTT.

The chain links TRBV6-2 or TRBV6-3 to TRBJ2-7; unclear D gene. The CDR3 is 16 residues long. Germline CDR1 and CDR2: MNHEY and SVGEGT. V was cut by 1 base and J by 5 bases, with 18 bases left in between. CDR3 residues: CASSYWVEAADDEQYF. CDR3 in DNA: TGTGCCAGCAGTTACTGGGTTGAGGCGGCGGACGACGAGCAGTACTTC.

This clonotype turned up a few times. The V call is TRBV20-1, the J call TRBJ2-7; tentatively, D is TRBD2 (6 bases). Germline loops: CDR1 DFQATT, CDR2 SNEGSKA (reference sequence). Trimming pared 1 base from V and 2 bases from J, leaving 12 bases between. The CDR3 has 14 amino acids. The CDR3 spells CSARGQTSTYEQYF. The CDR3 nucleotides read TGCAGTGCTAGAGGTCAGACTAGTACCTACGAGCAGTACTTC.

V and J are TRBV19 and TRBJ1-1; D gene uncertain. The V gene's germline CDR1 is LNHDA and CDR2 SQIVND (reference sequence). The CDR3 is made up of 15 amino acids. V was pared by 5 bases and J by 7 bases, with 20 bases between. The CDR3 protein is CASSPFRRTPDEAFF. In nucleotides, the CDR3 is TGTGCCAGTAGTCCCTTCCGACGGACCCCAGATGAAGCTTTCTTT.

The chain is built from TRBV2 and TRBJ2-3; D is possibly TRBD1 (5 bases). V lost 3 bases, J lost 4 bases, and 23 bases lay in between. CDR3 size: 18 residues. From germline, CDR1 is SNHLY and CDR2 FYNNEI. The CDR3 region has the DNA TGTGCCAGCAGTGAGTTTTTGACAGACCGTTTTGGGGCAGATACGCAGTATTTT. Translation: CASSEFLTDRFGADTQYF.

The chain carries TRBV13 and TRBJ2-2, with 7 bases aligning to TRBD2. Germline-derived CDR1 and CDR2 are PRHDT and FYEKMQ (reference sequence). After removal of 5 bases from V and 5 bases from J, the junction contained 5 bases not matched to a gene. The CDR3 extends over 14 amino acids. CDR3 DNA sequence: TGTGCCAGCAGCCACAGGCGGGAGACCGGGGAGCTGTTTTTT. Protein: CASSHRRETGELFF.

This clonotype was observed a few times. The V call is TRBV27, the J call TRBJ1-1; the D is unclear. The CDR3 is 13 amino acids. Trimming stripped 0 bases from V and 6 bases from J, with 8 bases between. The germline V gene encodes CDR1 MNHEY and CDR2 SMNVEV (reference sequence). CDR3 coding DNA: TGTGCCAGCAGTTTATCGAGGAAATCTGAAGCTTTCTTT. This sequence encodes CASSLSRKSEAFF.

This clonotype has a handful of counts. The chain couples TRBV7-2 to TRBJ2-7; D call uncertain. The CDR3 runs 14 residues. Per germline, CDR1 SGHTA and CDR2 FQGNSA. Trimming removed 1 base from V and 1 base from J, with 8 bases in between. The CDR3 DNA reads as TGTGCCAGCAGCTTAGGACTGCCTTCCTACGAGCAGTACTTC. Encoded protein: CASSLGLPSYEQYF. Filled out from reference TRBV7-2 and TRBJ2-7, the complete variable domain reads GAGVSQSPSNKVTEKGKDVELRCDPISGHTALYWYRQSLGQGLEFLIYFQGNSAPDKSGLPSDRFSAERTGGSVSTLTIQRTQQEDSAVYLCASSLGLPSYEQYFGPGTRLTVT.

The CDR3 DNA reads TGTGCCAGCAGCTTATATCCCGGGAGGGGCGATGAGCAGTTCTTC. This sequence encodes CASSLYPGRGDEQFF. This chain uses TRBV11-2 with TRBJ2-1; 8 bases match TRBD2. The CDR3 spans 15 residues. V shed 2 bases and J 8 bases; nucleotides not matched to a gene: 8. CDR1 and CDR2 from the germline V gene are SGHAT and FQNNGV.